This is a list of T cell receptor beta chains from one sample in a study of blood T cell repertoires in COVID-19. This table comes from immunoSEQ multiplex PCR, and its TCRdb copy is limited to in-frame clones, with some not included. Among some 220,000 clones listed, roughly four fifths were seen once. Sequenced material: PBMCs or T cells enriched from blood (not recorded which). These receptors all come from a woman between 35 and 50 years old with acute COVID-19. Each CDR3 is given with its conserved first and last residue. The D gene is left open where the match is weak. A row's size may be missing; if present it is once, few, many or a size class.

clone_size | j_call | v_call | d_call | cdr3_aa | cdr3_nt
few | TRBJ1-6 | TRBV27 | . | CASSSPGDYNSPLHF | TGTGCCAGCAGTTCCCCAGGGGACTATAATTCACCCCTCCACTTT
. | TRBJ2-7 | TRBV7-8 | TRBD1 | CASSLEGQGAYEQYF | TGTGCCAGCAGCTTAGAGGGACAGGGGGCCTACGAGCAGTACTTC
once | TRBJ1-1 | TRBV2 | TRBD1 | CASSRDRGMNTEAFF | TGTGCCAGCAGCCGGGACAGGGGAATGAACACTGAAGCTTTCTTT
. | TRBJ1-2 | TRBV24-1 | TRBD1 | CATSDPTRTGNYGYTF | TGTGCCACCAGTGATCCGACCCGGACAGGGAACTATGGCTACACCTTC
. | TRBJ1-6 | TRBV3-1/TRBV3-2 | TRBD1 | CASSQGTGVTNSPLHF | TGTGCCAGCAGCCAAGGGACAGGGGTAACCAATTCACCCCTCCACTTT
once | TRBJ2-1 | TRBV4-3 | TRBD2 | CASSLGAGGPANEQFF | TGCGCCAGCAGCCTAGGAGCGGGGGGGCCAGCCAATGAGCAGTTCTTC
. | TRBJ1-6 | TRBV5-6 | TRBD1 | CASSLYRGRNWENSPLHF | TGTGCCAGCAGCTTGTATAGGGGGCGAAATTGGGAAAATTCACCCCTCCACTTT
. | TRBJ1-2 | TRBV6-5 | . | CASSSSAGGNYGYTF | TGTGCCAGCAGTTCCTCAGCCGGGGGGAACTATGGCTACACCTTC
. | TRBJ2-3 | TRBV19 | . | CASTMGHRTDTQYF | TGTGCCAGTACGATGGGACACCGCACAGATACGCAGTATTTT
. | TRBJ1-1 | TRBV5-1 | . | CASSPGQHSNTEAFF | TGCGCCAGCAGCCCCGGACAGCACTCGAACACTGAAGCTTTCTTT
few | TRBJ2-1 | TRBV12-5 | . | CASGWGNYNEQFF | TGTGCTAGTGGTTGGGGCAACTACAATGAGCAGTTCTTC
. | TRBJ2-1 | TRBV9 | . | CASSPPGDSDDNEQFF | TGTGCCAGCAGCCCCCCCGGGGATAGCGACGACAATGAGCAGTTCTTC
. | TRBJ1-1 | TRBV19 | TRBD1 | CASRPEQGAKTEAFF | TGTGCCAGTAGACCAGAACAGGGGGCGAAAACTGAAGCTTTCTTT
once | TRBJ1-3 | TRBV7-9 | . | CASSLAQPSSGNTIYF | TGTGCCAGCAGCTTAGCCCAACCGAGCTCTGGAAACACCATATATTTT
. | TRBJ1-5 | TRBV15 | . | CATSRTGSNQPQHF | TGTGCCACCAGCAGGACAGGTAGCAATCAGCCCCAGCATTTT